The 6 T cell receptor beta chains reported below all come from one sample, sequenced in a study of T-cell reconstitution after alpha-beta-depleted transplantation in children. Library preparation (for TCRbeta) was performed with unique molecular identifiers. From the PCR reads, TCRdb called clonotypes with MiXCR, one entry per CDR3 protein. The repertoire holds 120,000 to 150,000 distinct CDR3 sequences, roughly 8.8% seen once, with 15% to 20% in the top ten. This material consisted of PBMCs, mostly from graft donor cells, taken 180 days after TCRalphabeta/CD19-depleted stem cell transplant. The receptors derive from a female patient aged 2 to 10 who had a stem cell transplant for congenital amegakaryocytic thrombocytopenia, so the T cells may come from the graft donor.

The chain uses TRBV20-1 and TRBJ1-3; D is possibly TRBD1 (5 bases). The germline V and J ends were trimmed by 6 bases and 5 bases, with 20 bases remaining between them. The CDR3 is 15 residues long. CDR1 DFQATT and CDR2 SNEGSKA come from the germline V gene (reference sequence). The CDR3 region is CSASIGGFSRNTIYF. The CDR3 DNA sequence: TGCAGTGCATCCATCGGGGGATTTTCTCGAAACACCATATATTTT.

The rearrangement joins TRBV12-3 or TRBV12-4 to TRBJ2-4, with TRBD1 matching 7 bases. With V trimmed by 1 base and J by 0 bases, 3 bases remained unmatched. This CDR3 contains 16 residues. The CDR3 DNA sequence: TGTGCCAGCAGTTTAGGACACAGGGGAGCCAAAAACATTCAGTACTTC. It translates to CASSLGHRGAKNIQYF.

This clonotype was seen many times. The rearrangement uses TRBV28 and TRBJ2-7, with D possibly being TRBD1 (5 bases). CDR3 length equals 14 residues. Germline-derived CDR1 and CDR2 are MDHEN and SYDVKM. V lost 6 bases, J lost 2 bases, and 14 bases lay in between. The CDR3 nucleotides read TGTGCCAGCAGCTTCAGGGTCCTGCCCTACGAGCAGTACTTC. Its translation is CASSFRVLPYEQYF.

V gene TRBV15 combines with J gene TRBJ2-7, with 12 bases fitting TRBD2. This CDR3 has 18 residues. V lost 5 bases to trimming and J lost 3 bases; unmatched junction nucleotides: 14. Germline-derived CDR1 and CDR2 are LNHNV and YYDKDF (reference sequence). The CDR3 protein is CATSESGLAGFPYYEQYF. The CDR3 region has the DNA TGTGCCACCAGCGAGAGCGGACTAGCGGGATTCCCCTACTACGAGCAGTACTTC.

This clonotype was recorded at least ten times. J is TRBJ2-2 and V is TRBV3-1; the D gene is possibly TRBD1 (5 bases). CDR3 length: 16 amino acids. Trimming removed 0 bases at V and 6 bases at J, with 14 bases between. CDR1 LGHDT and CDR2 YNNKEL come from the germline V gene (reference sequence). The CDR3 region is CASSQEGETVAGELFF. DNA for the CDR3: TGTGCCAGCAGCCAAGAAGGAGAGACAGTTGCCGGGGAGCTGTTTTTT.

This clonotype was counted many times. The V and J genes are TRBV7-6 and TRBJ1-3, with TRBD1 as a possible D gene (5 bases). CDR1 and CDR2 (germline): SGHVS, FNYEAQ. CDR3 length equals 17 residues. Trimming took off 2 bases at V and 0 bases at J, with 14 bases between the two ends. The CDR3 sequence: CASSLPSSGGSGNTIYF. The CDR3 DNA is TGTGCCAGCAGCTTACCTTCCTCCGGGGGCTCTGGAAACACCATATATTTT. Supplemented by reference TRBV7-6 and TRBJ1-3, the full variable domain reads GAGVSQSPRYKVTKRGQDVALRCDPISGHVSLYWYRQALGQGPEFLTYFNYEAQQDKSGLPNDRFSAERPEGSISTLTIQRTEQRDSAMYRCASSLPSSGGSGNTIYFGEGSWLTVV.